This TCR beta chain was profiled in a study of response to subunit inactivated influenza vaccine. CDR3 length: 13 residues. V dropped 3 bases and J dropped 2; count of bases not matched to a gene: 2. Germline CDR1 and CDR2: SGHRS and YFSETQ. This clonotype occurred a few times. The antigen remains unidentified. TCRdb passed the RT-PCR reads through MiXCR, listing each CDR3 protein once. The table lists fewer than 600,000 distinct CDR3 sequences, 7.2% of them singletons. Regarding the study as a whole: Authors suggested each seasonal influenza vaccination recruits few new T cells.

The chain is built from TRBV5-1 and TRBJ2-7, with TRBD1 matching over 7 bases. The receptor comes from a man aged 50 to 69 who received an inactivated influenza vaccine. Sequenced material: PBMCs from blood, taken around 25 months after vaccination. The CDR3 DNA reads as TGCGCCAGCAGCTGGGACAGCACCTACGAGCAGTACTTC. This encodes CASSWDSTYEQYF.